The 8 T cell receptor beta chains in this list originate from one sample, sequenced in a study of blood T cell repertoires in COVID-19. Measured with immunoSEQ multiplex PCR; TCRdb has only the in-frame clones, and not every one. The data hold tens of thousands of clones, with approximately 86% observed a single time. Specimen: peripheral blood. The origin of the receptors is a woman aged 55-70 years with acute or convalescent COVID-19.

The chain links TRBV7-2 to TRBJ1-2, with a possible D match to TRBD1 (5 bases). Germline lookup yields CDR1 SGHTA and CDR2 FQGNSA. Trimming removed 5 bases from V and 1 base from J, with 17 bases in between. The CDR3 loop spans 16 amino acids. The CDR3 DNA follows: TGTGCCAGCAGCGCAGGGTTAGGGGTCGGTAACTATGGCTACACCTTC. Protein: CASSAGLGVGNYGYTF. Using reference TRBV7-2 and TRBJ1-2 for the parts outside the CDR3, the full variable domain is GAGVSQSPSNKVTEKGKDVELRCDPISGHTALYWYRQSLGQGLEFLIYFQGNSAPDKSGLPSDRFSAERTGGSVSTLTIQRTQQEDSAVYLCASSAGLGVGNYGYTFGSGTRLTVV.

The gene calls are TRBV5-5 and TRBJ2-3, with D perhaps matching TRBD2 (5 bases). V was cut by 4 bases and J by 0 bases, with 9 bases left in between. Germline V lookup: CDR1 SGHKS, CDR2 YYEKEE (reference sequence). The CDR3 length is 14 residues. The CDR3 sequence is CASSDTRSTDTQYF. The CDR3 nucleotides are TGTGCCAGCAGCGATACTAGGAGCACAGATACGCAGTATTTT.

This chain uses TRBV4-2 with TRBJ1-2; D is undetermined. The CDR3 runs 15 residues. Germline V gene data show CDR1 as LGHNA and CDR2 as YNFKEQ. V was pared by 0 bases and J by 3 bases, with 11 bases between. CDR3 sequence: CASSQDGVSDYGYTF. CDR3 coding DNA: TGTGCCAGCAGCCAAGACGGGGTGTCTGACTATGGCTACACCTTC.

The chain uses TRBV29-1 and TRBJ1-2, with 9 bases aligning to TRBD1. V lost 6 bases, J lost 2 bases, and 4 bases stayed unmatched. The CDR3 has 13 residues. CDR1 is SQVTM, CDR2 ANQGSEA, per germline. The CDR3 is CSVRQGGNYGYTF. The CDR3 DNA sequence: TGCAGCGTCCGACAGGGGGGGAACTATGGCTACACCTTC.

This rearrangement joins TRBV3-1 (or the pseudogene TRBV3-2) to TRBJ1-1, with 8 bases that match TRBD1. The CDR3 is 14 residues long. J lost 4 bases, V lost 4 bases, and 5 bases had no gene match. Per the germline V gene, CDR1 is LGHDT and CDR2 is YNNKEL (reference sequence). The CDR3 protein is CASSPLTGGTEAFF. In DNA form, the CDR3 reads TGTGCCAGCAGCCCCCTTACAGGGGGCACTGAAGCTTTCTTT.

The rearrangement joins TRBV11-3 to TRBJ2-2; weak D call: TRBD2 (5 bases). Germline CDR1 SGHNT, CDR2 YENEEA. The CDR3 length is 15 residues. Trimming shortened V by 5 bases and J by 0 bases, and 10 bases separated the two germline ends. CDR3 DNA sequence: TGTGCCAGCAGCCGAACCGGGACGAACACCGGGGAGCTGTTTTTT. This sequence encodes CASSRTGTNTGELFF.

The rearrangement links TRBV5-5 to TRBJ2-5; D unresolved. Trimming took off 0 bases at V and 5 bases at J, with 11 bases between the two ends. Germline CDR1 SGHKS, CDR2 YYEKEE (reference sequence). CDR3 length equals 14 residues. The DNA of the CDR3 is TGTGCCAGCAGCTTGGGGGCCTCTGCTGAGACCCAGTACTTC. Residues: CASSLGASAETQYF.

V usage is TRBV18 and J usage is TRBJ1-2, with D unclear. Trimming removed 3 bases at V and 5 bases at J, with 10 bases between. The CDR3 covers 13 residues. Germline values: CDR1 KGHSH, CDR2 LQKENI. The CDR3 nucleotides read TGTGCCAGCTCACCCAATCTAGTATATGGCTACACCTTC. This codes for CASSPNLVYGYTF.